The TCR beta chain under discussion was sequenced for a study of blood T cell repertoires in COVID-19. The table came from immunoSEQ multiplex PCR; TCRdb's copy has only in-frame clones and leaves some out. The data contain roughly 410,000 clones, about 89% of them singletons. Germline V gene sequence: CDR1 GTSNPN, CDR2 SVGIG (reference sequence). The CDR3 totals 15 residues. The V and J ends lost 0 bases and 13 bases respectively, with 19 bases between them. The TCR comes from a woman aged 40-49 years with COVID-19, enrolled during active disease. The source material was peripheral blood. The J gene is TRBJ1-6, the V gene TRBV30; D is perhaps TRBD1 (5 bases). The CDR3 DNA reads TGTGCCTGGAGTGTACGGTCGGTCGGGGGGGGGCCCCTCCACTTT. It translates to CAWSVRSVGGGPLHF.